This entry concerns a single T cell receptor beta chain. It has no known antigen specificity. Base-call qualities are not available, and no considerably larger clone is one nucleotide away. Whole blood was collected in K2EDTA tubes by collaborating institutions according to the institutions' own protocols. For TCRbeta analysis, collaborators shipped samples in one of three forms: frozen whole blood, isolated PBMCs, or DNA extracted from either of those sample types. This entry belongs to a study of blood T cell repertoires in COVID-19 (dated by TCRdb to about 2020). About the investigation overall: Collaborator samples came from the United States, Italy and Spain and covered acute and convalescent phases of COVID-19. The repertoires were released in a freely available public database meant as a resource for research on the immune response to SARS-CoV-2. Where available, HLA class I and class II types were obtained from metadata supplied by the sample provider rather than from assay-based typing. A de-identified subject ID, COVID-19 status, age in years and sex were almost always included in the sample metadata. The prospective study material was composed of cDNA or gDNA derived from T cells, B-cell-depleted T cells, or PBMCs. The samples were drawn from two sources: the first 160 participants of the ongoing ImmuneRACE study, and 950 to 1,500 subjects contributed by 6 global collaborators. Deeply sampled blood TCRbeta repertoires from subjects exposed to, actively infected with, or recovered from COVID-19 were included in the dataset. General conclusions and limits of the study: The quantity of clinical and demographic metadata differed by source and by participant and was supplied without curation.

The immunoSEQ Assay, a bias-controlled multiplex PCR, was used to amplify TCRbeta CDR3 regions from genomic DNA. As for the original processing: Within the assay, amplification of reference gene primers was used to estimate how many nucleated cells each sample contained. To quantify the absolute abundance of each unique TCRbeta CDR3 rearrangement, sequence reads were collapsed and filtered. For each sample, productive Simpson clonality was calculated as the square root of Simpson's diversity index across productive rearrangements. Entries here come from immuneACCESS through TCRdb and include only in-frame sequences with V and J called. Some clones fail to appear in such tables; in the studies checked, an unresolved V gene covers under half of the shortfall, and the cause of the remainder is unknown. V, J and clone size reflect that table, while D and trimming were determined from the DNA. Across this sample there are 60,000 or so clones, with approximately 91% seen only once. Approximately 1.6% of the sample goes to the ten largest clones.

In the germline V gene, CDR1 corresponds to SGHRS and CDR2 to YFSETQ. Counted from cysteine to phenylalanine, this CDR3 has 15 amino acids. Here the CDR3 DNA is all that survives: 45 bases in frame from base 1. The junction carries 21 bases between V and J, which are trimmed by 7 bases and 6 bases respectively. This TCR was recovered from a human donor in a cohort sampled during active COVID-19. This sequence uses TRBV5-1 and TRBJ2-3; TRBD1 could be the D gene, as 6 bases match. Input material: peripheral blood. The bases are TGCGCCAGCGGAAACTCCGGGACACGGTCTGATACGCAGTATTTT. The encoded protein is CASGNSGTRSDTQYF. Joined to the reference TRBV5-1 and TRBJ2-3 proteins, this CDR3 gives the full variable domain: KAGVTQTPRYLIKTRGQQVTLSCSPISGHRSVSWYQQTPGQGLQFLFEYFSETQRNKGNFPGRFSGRQFSNSRSEMNVSTLELGDSALYLCASGNSGTRSDTQYFGPGTRLTVL.